This T cell receptor (beta chain) was recorded in a study of cytomegalovirus exposure and HLA in healthy donors. Overall study results and limits: Within an earlier analysis, most TCR beta V segments proved productive either about 90% or about 30% of the time. A later analysis revealed that TCR association rates differed between HLA loci, peaking at DRB1 and bottoming out at HLA-C. As immune exposure information, only CMV serostatus was available. For TCR beta chains, V- and J-gene trimming was later linked to a missense DCLRE1C variant.

Per germline, CDR1 SGHTA and CDR2 FQGNSA. The CDR3 loop spans 15 amino acids. Trimming cost V 1 base and J 8 bases, with 17 bases left between them. Concerning this clone itself: The target antigen is unknown.

13 Jbeta primers and 60 Vbeta primers were used for the PCR. Produced via immunoSEQ multiplex PCR; TCRdb's table is partial and in-frame only. Of more than 60,000 clones listed, about 68% are singletons. The specimen was PBMCs. The TCR was taken from a man aged 35-49 years in good health and CMV-seropositive. This chain links TRBV7-2 with TRBJ1-1; maybe TRBD1 (5 bases). The CDR3 coding sequence is TGTGCCAGCAGCTTAGACCGACAGACCCTAAGCGAAGCTTTCTTT. Its translation: CASSLDRQTLSEAFF.